This T cell receptor (beta chain) was captured by sequencing in a study of persistence of HIV-infected CD4 T cells. Anti-CD3/anti-CD28 beads served as a nonspecific positive control stimulus. Responding CD4+ T cells were sorted by upregulation of both CD40 ligand and CD69. Turning to this clone: The antigen remains unidentified.

Sequencing used immunoSEQ version 4 in survey mode. Method: immunoSEQ multiplex PCR; TCRdb's copy keeps in-frame clones and lacks some. The sample yields roughly 43,000 clones, 70% to 90% seen once. The source is an adult man with HIV who was CMV-seropositive. Here the sequenced sample was CD4+ T cells sorted from PBMCs after approximately 19-hour stimulation, taken from a patient who received antiretroviral therapy.

In nucleotides, the CDR3 is TGTGCCAGCAATGGGGGGAGCTCCTACGAGCAGTACTTC. Translating gives CASNGGSSYEQYF. This sequence joins TRBV6-5 and TRBJ2-7, with D maybe TRBD2 (6 bases). Looked up from germline, CDR1 is MNHEY and CDR2 is SVGAGI. V was clipped by 7 bases and J by 0 bases, with 10 bases between them. The CDR3 extends over 13 amino acids.